The sequence of this TCR beta chain was determined in a study of cytomegalovirus exposure and HLA in healthy donors. The overall study: T cells numbering about 200 million yielded some 110 million unique TCR beta sequences in an earlier analysis. Study findings and constraints: In a later analysis, at a false discovery rate of 0.05, 15,000 to 20,000 TCR beta sequences matched HLA alleles.

The V gene end was trimmed by 2 bases and the J gene end by 6 bases; junction bases not matched to a gene: 5. This CDR3 has 14 residues. Germline V lookup: CDR1 SGHKS, CDR2 YYEKEE (reference sequence). This clone is a singleton in its sample. Its antigen is not known. Donors sampled were nominally healthy, though unrecorded immune exposures were likely. The PCR made use of 60 Vbeta and 13 Jbeta primers. Clones were sequenced by immunoSEQ multiplex PCR, and TCRdb holds only the in-frame ones, with some missing. The data show around 90,000 clones, with 85% seen just once and approximately 7.4% held by the top ten.

The TCR comes from a middle-aged man in good health and CMV-seropositive. The sequencing input was PBMCs. This chain joins TRBV5-5 and TRBJ2-3; 8 positions agree with TRBD2. The CDR3 DNA follows: TGTGCCAGCAGCTTCGCTAGCGGGTCTGATACGCAGTATTTT. Its translation is CASSFASGSDTQYF.